The T cell receptor (beta chain) described here comes from a study of blood T cells in healthy people across ages. General study findings and limits: The recorded TCR beta diversity per million T cells decreased in a roughly linear manner with age.

Each sample yielded at least 6 micrograms of PBMC total RNA. The CDR3 totals 17 residues. Germline CDR1 reads PRHDT; CDR2 reads FYEKMQ (reference sequence). V gave up 3 bases and J gave up 1 base; unmatched junction bases: 6. Concerning this clonotype itself: Its specificity is not known.

Combining a sample-barcoded 5' primer with a J-beta primer mix, a second PCR ran for roughly 7 to 12 cycles. TCRdb fed the 5' RACE reads into MiXCR, producing one record per CDR3 protein. Of about 1.8 million distinct CDR3 sequences listed, approximately 50% are singletons. The material sequenced was blood. The chain links TRBV13 to TRBJ2-1; 10 nucleotides line up with TRBD2. This clonotype originated in a woman aged 40 to 50 in good health. The CDR3 bases are TGTGCCAGCAGCTTGGATAGCGGGGGGTCTTCCTACAATGAGCAGTTCTTC. It encodes CASSLDSGGSSYNEQFF.